Below, 25 T cell receptor beta chains from the same sample are listed, as sequenced in a study of OX40 agonist ivuxolimab in advanced cancers. TCRdb keeps only in-frame clones here, not all; method: immunoSEQ multiplex PCR. In the table there are some 47,000 clones, 75% to 90% of which are singletons. The input for sequencing was CD4+ or CD8+ T cells sorted from blood, taken in a trial of the OX40 agonist ivuxolimab. These receptors originate from an adult with an advanced solid tumor such as melanoma, head and neck, liver or kidney cancer.

The chain recombines TRBV27 with TRBJ1-1, with D maybe TRBD1 (5 bases). This CDR3 region has 15 residues. Germline loops: CDR1 MNHEY, CDR2 SMNVEV (reference sequence). The V end lost 4 bases, the J end lost 1 base, and 13 bases lay between the germline ends. CDR3 nucleotides: TGTGCCAGCAGTTCATTCAGCAGGGCGAACACTGAAGCTTTCTTT. It specifies CASSSFSRANTEAFF.

The gene calls are TRBV5-4 and TRBJ2-5; the match to TRBD2 covers 10 bases. The J call may be incorrect, as the DNA end agrees better with TRBJ2-7. The length of the CDR3 is 17 residues. The germline V gene encodes CDR1 SGHNT and CDR2 YYREEE (reference sequence). DNA for the CDR3: TGTGCCAGCAGCTTTTTAGGACTAGCGGAGTCCTCCTACGAGCAGTACTTC. Protein product: CASSFLGLAESSYEQYF.

There are a few counts of this clone. The V gene is TRBV6-5, the J gene TRBJ1-2; D is unclear. The V and J ends lost 6 bases and 2 bases respectively, with 10 bases between them. Germline V gene sequence: CDR1 MNHEY, CDR2 SVGAGI. The CDR3 spans 13 residues. The CDR3 reads CASRIDRNYGYTF. CDR3 DNA: TGTGCCAGCAGGATCGACCGCAACTATGGCTACACCTTC.

The chain has TRBV6-1 and TRBJ2-1, with 12 positions matching TRBD2. This CDR3 spans 15 amino acids. Germline lookup yields CDR1 MNHNS and CDR2 SASEGT. The trim removed 7 bases at V and 5 bases at J, leaving 6 bases unmatched. In DNA form, the CDR3 reads TGTGCCAGCACCGCTCTAGCGGGAGGGCACAATGAGCAGTTCTTC. It is translated as CASTALAGGHNEQFF.

V is TRBV28 and J is TRBJ2-3; D call uncertain. The V end lost 6 bases, the J end lost 7 bases, and 8 bases lay between the germline ends. The CDR3 loop spans 11 amino acids. Per germline, CDR1 MDHEN and CDR2 SYDVKM. The CDR3 loop is CASSPMNTQYF. The CDR3 DNA is TGTGCCAGCAGCCCGATGAATACGCAGTATTTT.

The chain is built from TRBV4-3 and TRBJ1-4; 8 nucleotides align to TRBD1. The J segment lost 8 bases and the V segment lost 1 base, leaving 18 bases of the junction unmatched. This CDR3 has 19 residues. Germline-derived CDR1 and CDR2 are LGHNA and YSLEER. CDR3 coding DNA: TGCGCCAGCAGCCAAGGCTATCGATTAGTCGACAGGGGTCGGGAAAAACTGTTTTTT. Its protein product is CASSQGYRLVDRGREKLFF.

The J gene is TRBJ2-7, the V gene TRBV5-5; 10 positions match TRBD1. The germline gives CDR1 SGHKS, CDR2 YYEKEE (reference sequence). V shed 4 bases, J shed 5 bases, and the junction held 9 bases outside the gene matches. This CDR3 has 15 residues. The chain's CDR3 is CASSLYGDRGDEQYF. The CDR3 bases are TGTGCCAGCAGCCTCTATGGGGACAGGGGAGACGAGCAGTACTTC.

This rearrangement joins TRBV4-1 to TRBJ1-2; D gene ambiguous. This CDR3 region has 14 residues. Germline V gives CDR1 MGHRA, CDR2 YSYEKL. V was clipped by 4 bases and J by 4 bases, with 13 bases between them. CDR3 loop: CASSRADGPYGYTF. The DNA of the CDR3 is TGCGCCAGCAGCCGAGCCGACGGACCCTATGGCTACACCTTC.

The rearrangement joins TRBV12-5 to TRBJ1-4; 10 bases are shared with TRBD1. V lost 6 bases and J lost 6; bases outside the gene matches: 4. The CDR3 runs to 14 residues. Germline values: CDR1 LGHNT, CDR2 FRNRAP. The CDR3 protein is CASGPGQGYEKLFF. CDR3 nucleotides: TGTGCTAGTGGCCCGGGACAGGGGTATGAAAAACTGTTTTTT.

The sample holds one count of this clone. This chain links TRBV15 with TRBJ1-1; no clear D gene. This CDR3 spans 17 amino acids. The germline V and J ends were trimmed by 0 bases and 0 bases, with 14 bases remaining between them. Per the germline V gene, CDR1 is LNHNV and CDR2 is YYDKDF (reference sequence). The CDR3 DNA reads as TGTGCCACCAGCAGAGATCCGGGGATGGCCATGAACACTGAAGCTTTCTTT. It translates to CATSRDPGMAMNTEAFF. The full variable domain, completed using reference TRBV15 and TRBJ1-1, is DAMVIQNPRYQVTQFGKPVTLSCSQTLNHNVMYWYQQKSSQAPKLLFHYYDKDFNNEADTPDNFQSRRPNTSFCFLDIRSPGLGDTAMYLCATSRDPGMAMNTEAFFGQGTRLTVV.

This chain connects TRBV5-1 to TRBJ2-7; D is undetermined. CDR1 is SGHRS, CDR2 YFSETQ, per germline. The CDR3 contains 15 residues. V was clipped by 0 bases and J by 1 base, with 11 bases between them. The CDR3 here is CASSLGVGSSYEQYF. The CDR3 nucleotides are TGCGCCAGCAGCTTGGGCGTAGGGTCTTCCTACGAGCAGTACTTC.

J is TRBJ2-1 and V is TRBV5-4, with 13 bases identical to TRBD2. J was trimmed by 4 bases and V by 4 bases; bases with no gene match: 5. Germline CDR1 reads SGHNT; CDR2 reads YYREEE (reference sequence). This CDR3 is 16 amino acids long. The CDR3 protein is CASSQGTSGAYNEQFF. CDR3 nucleotide sequence: TGTGCCAGCAGCCAAGGGACTAGCGGGGCGTACAATGAGCAGTTCTTC.

The table lists this clone with a few counts. The V and J genes are TRBV13 and TRBJ1-1, with D maybe TRBD1 (6 bases). The ends were cut back, 5 bases at V and 7 bases at J, with 20 bases in the middle. CDR3 size: 15 residues. Germline CDR1 reads PRHDT; CDR2 reads FYEKMQ (reference sequence). CDR3 amino acids: CASSARQGPRLEAFF. In DNA, the CDR3 is TGTGCCAGCAGCGCTAGGCAGGGGCCGAGACTTGAAGCTTTCTTT.

The chain combines TRBV29-1 with TRBJ2-1; 9 nucleotides agree with TRBD2. This CDR3 is 15 amino acids long. Germline V gene lookup returns CDR1 SQVTM and CDR2 ANQGSEA. With 4 bases clipped from V and 5 bases from J, the junction kept 9 bases outside the gene matches. CDR3 nucleotides: TGCAGCGTTGTCCTCGGGACTAGCAGAAACAATGAGCAGTTCTTC. Translated, it gives CSVVLGTSRNNEQFF.

This sequence joins TRBV5-3 and TRBJ2-1; 15 bases are shared with TRBD2. TRBV5-3 is known as an ORF, though its function is uncertain. The CDR3 sequence is 18 residues long. Germline trimming cut 3 bases from V and 0 bases from J; bases unmatched to any gene: 4. The CDR3 bases are TGTGCCAGAAGCTCGGGACTAGCGGGAGGTACCTCCTACAATGAGCAGTTCTTC. The encoded protein is CARSSGLAGGTSYNEQFF.

CDR3 in amino acids: CASSATSGTSDTQYF. As DNA, the CDR3 is TGTGCCAGCAGCGCGACTAGCGGGACCTCAGATACGCAGTATTTT. The J gene is TRBJ2-3, the V gene TRBV9; 11 bases align to TRBD2. The CDR3 extends over 15 amino acids. Germline V gene sequence: CDR1 SGDLS, CDR2 YYNGEE. V lost 3 bases to trimming and J lost 4 bases; unmatched junction nucleotides: 4. The variable domain in full, completed from reference TRBV9 and TRBJ2-3, reads DSGVTQTPKHLITATGQRVTLRCSPRSGDLSVYWYQQSLDQGLQFLIQYYNGEERAKGNILERFSAQQFPDLHSELNLSSLELGDSALYFCASSATSGTSDTQYFGPGTRLTVL.

The V and J genes are TRBV7-9 and TRBJ1-5; weak D call: TRBD1 (5 bases). V was clipped by 5 bases and J by 3 bases, with 14 bases between them. Germline V CDR1 and CDR2: SEHNR, FQNEAQ (reference sequence). The CDR3 loop spans 15 amino acids. Here the CDR3 reads CASSPVGPFNQPQHF. The CDR3 DNA sequence: TGTGCCAGCAGCCCCGTGGGACCCTTCAATCAGCCCCAGCATTTT.

A single count supports this clone. The chain recombines TRBV6-1 with TRBJ2-2; D not certain. This CDR3 spans 14 amino acids. Trimming removed 4 bases from V and 0 bases from J, with 6 bases in between. Germline V gives CDR1 MNHNS, CDR2 SASEGT. Written as DNA, the CDR3 is TGTGCCAGCAGTGTGATTTCGAACACCGGGGAGCTGTTTTTT. Its protein product is CASSVISNTGELFF.

The sample holds a few counts of this clone. This sequence joins TRBV19 and TRBJ2-5, with a weak D call TRBD1 (5 bases). The germline gives CDR1 LNHDA, CDR2 SQIVND (reference sequence). The germline V and J ends were trimmed by 4 bases and 2 bases, with 14 bases remaining between them. The CDR3 length is 15 residues. The CDR3 loop is CASSTPGRGQETQYF. CDR3 nucleotides: TGTGCCAGTAGTACACCGGGTAGGGGACAAGAGACCCAGTACTTC.

This chain uses TRBV5-1 with TRBJ2-5, with D possibly matching TRBD1 (5 bases). The J call could be wrong; TRBJ2-7 is a better fit for the DNA end. The CDR3 runs 13 residues. Germline CDR1 and CDR2: SGHRS and YFSETQ. CDR3 DNA sequence: TGCGCCAGCAGCTTCACAGGATTAGGCGAGCAGTACTTC. This translates into CASSFTGLGEQYF.

The J gene is TRBJ2-7, the V gene TRBV6-5; TRBD1 agrees at 11 bases. The CDR3 extends over 16 amino acids. Germline CDR1 reads MNHEY; CDR2 reads SVGAGI. V was clipped by 2 bases and J by 3 bases; unmatched bases: 6. CDR3 sequence: CASSYTPGQGDYEQYF. The CDR3 DNA reads as TGTGCCAGCAGTTACACGCCGGGACAGGGGGACTACGAGCAGTACTTC.

This chain connects TRBV5-1 to TRBJ2-6; D unclear. The V end lost 1 base, the J end lost 4 bases, and 15 bases lay between the germline ends. The germline gives CDR1 SGHRS, CDR2 YFSETQ. The CDR3 is made up of 17 amino acids. This CDR3 reads CASSLISSGSGANVLTF. The CDR3 nucleotides read TGCGCCAGCAGCTTGATCTCATCCGGGTCGGGGGCCAACGTCCTGACTTTC. Variable domain in full (rest from reference TRBV5-1 and TRBJ2-6): KAGVTQTPRYLIKTRGQQVTLSCSPISGHRSVSWYQQTPGQGLQFLFEYFSETQRNKGNFPGRFSGRQFSNSRSEMNVSTLELGDSALYLCASSLISSGSGANVLTFGAGSRLTVL.

CDR3 bases: TGTGCCAGCAGTTCACCACAGATAAGAGCTTTCTTT. Translation gives CASSSPQIRAFF. The V and J genes are TRBV28 and TRBJ1-1, with D uncertain. CDR1 and CDR2 from the germline V gene are MDHEN and SYDVKM. The CDR3 has 12 amino acids. V was clipped by 4 bases and J by 10 bases, with 13 bases between them.

The genes are TRBV29-1 and TRBJ2-7; D gene ambiguous. V gave up 0 bases and J gave up 7 bases, with 16 bases separating them. Germline lookup yields CDR1 SQVTM and CDR2 ANQGSEA. CDR3 length equals 14 residues. The DNA of the CDR3 is TGCAGCGTTGAAGATCTCCGGACCCCTTCAGAGCAGTACTTC. Encoded protein: CSVEDLRTPSEQYF.

The chain carries TRBV5-1 and TRBJ2-5, with D maybe TRBD2 (5 bases). The CDR3 has 15 residues. Germline-derived CDR1 and CDR2 are SGHRS and YFSETQ. V shed 6 bases and J shed 4 bases, with 19 bases lying between them. CDR3 in amino acids: CASTPDWAGGETQYF. The CDR3 region has the DNA TGCGCCAGCACCCCGGACTGGGCCGGTGGAGAGACCCAGTACTTC.